This T cell receptor (beta chain) was observed in a study of vaccination and CD4 T cells after COVID-19. Study background: The peptides that stimulated the cells were overlapping spike peptides from SARS-CoV-2, HCoV-NL63, HCoV-OC43 and HCoV-229E.

Notes on this clonotype: Its antigen is currently unknown.

Cultured CD4+ T cell DNA underwent sequencing with the Oncomine TCR Beta short-read assay. One entry per CDR3 protein, called by TCRdb with MiXCR from the PCR reads. Among 15,000 to 20,000 distinct CDR3 sequences listed, roughly 63% were seen once. Indicated treatment: roughly ten-day PBMC culture with coronavirus spike peptide pools or control peptides (ViraFEST assay). Via ViraFEST, peptide pools expanded antigen-specific T cells before TCR sequencing. Following a culture period (more than 9 days), negative selection was used to isolate CD4+ T cells. The source of this sequence is a human donor who had recovered from COVID-19. The sample comprised CD4+ T cells from blood, cultured in vitro.

This CDR3 is CASSPFTDGETQYF. The CDR3 DNA follows: TGTGCCAGCTCACCATTCACGGATGGGGAGACCCAGTACTTC. The chain combines TRBV18 with TRBJ2-5; D is unresolved. The CDR3 is made up of 14 amino acids. Trimming pared 2 bases from V and 5 bases from J, leaving 12 bases between. The germline gives CDR1 KGHSH, CDR2 LQKENI.